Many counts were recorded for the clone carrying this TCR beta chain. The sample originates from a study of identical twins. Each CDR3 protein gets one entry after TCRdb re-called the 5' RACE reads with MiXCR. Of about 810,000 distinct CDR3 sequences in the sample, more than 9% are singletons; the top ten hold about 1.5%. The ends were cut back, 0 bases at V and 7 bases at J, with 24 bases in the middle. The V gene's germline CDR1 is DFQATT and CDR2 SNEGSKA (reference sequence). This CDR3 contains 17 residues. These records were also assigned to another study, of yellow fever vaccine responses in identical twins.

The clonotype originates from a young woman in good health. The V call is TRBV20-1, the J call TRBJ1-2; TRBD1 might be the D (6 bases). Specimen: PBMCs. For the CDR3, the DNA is TGCAGTGCTAGAGATCAGGGGTTCGGAGGGAGTACGGGTGGCTACACCTTC. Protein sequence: CSARDQGFGGSTGGYTF.